This TCR beta chain was sequenced in a study of a mutant IDH1 vaccine in newly diagnosed glioma. Overall study context: At weeks 1, 3, 5, 7, 11, 15, 19 and 23, patients received a vaccination, eight in all. Beginning 4-6 weeks after radiotherapy alone, or with temozolomide cycles, vaccination took place.

The assay was immunoSEQ multiplex PCR, and TCRdb's table has in-frame clones only and misses some. The sample includes roughly 74,000 clones, 75% to 90% seen only once; the top ten take around 0.73%. Time point in this sample: week 23, last vaccination. The content of each vaccine dose was 300 ug of mutant IDH1 20-mer peptide, and topical imiquimod accompanied it. To note about this clone: Its antigen is not identified.

CDR1 is MNHEY and CDR2 is SMNVEV in the germline V gene (reference sequence). V lost 3 bases, J lost 0 bases, and 6 bases lay in between. The CDR3 contains 14 residues. Study findings and constraints: Pseudoprogression showed no apparent link to changes in top peripheral T cell clonotypes.

The source was PBMCs, collected from a glioma patient whose treatment included an IDH1 peptide vaccine. This receptor was identified in a woman aged 45-65 years with glioma. The rearrangement joins TRBV27 to TRBJ2-1; D gene unclear. This CDR3 reads CASSFDGSYNEQFF. As DNA, the CDR3 is TGTGCCAGCAGTTTTGACGGCTCCTACAATGAGCAGTTCTTC.